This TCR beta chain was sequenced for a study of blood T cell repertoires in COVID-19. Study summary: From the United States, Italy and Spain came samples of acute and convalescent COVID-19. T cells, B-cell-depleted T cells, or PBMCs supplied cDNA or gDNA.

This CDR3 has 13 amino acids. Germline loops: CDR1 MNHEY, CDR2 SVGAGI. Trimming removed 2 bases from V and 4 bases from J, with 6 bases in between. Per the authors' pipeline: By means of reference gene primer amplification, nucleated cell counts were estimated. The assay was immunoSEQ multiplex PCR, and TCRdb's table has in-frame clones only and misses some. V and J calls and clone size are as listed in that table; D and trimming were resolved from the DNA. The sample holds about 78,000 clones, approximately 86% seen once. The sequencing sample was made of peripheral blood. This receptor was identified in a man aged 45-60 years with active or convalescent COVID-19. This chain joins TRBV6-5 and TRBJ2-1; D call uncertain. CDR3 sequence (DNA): TGTGCCAGCAGTTACAACACGTACAATGAGCAGTTCTTC. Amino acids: CASSYNTYNEQFF.